The sequence of this T cell receptor beta chain was determined in a study of post-analysis software for immune sequencing data. General study points: TRBV segments more frequent in patients than in controls numbered roughly 5 and included TRBV5-6, TRBV5-1 and TRBV20-1.

CDR1 is MNHEY, CDR2 SMNVEV, per germline (reference sequence). The CDR3 runs 13 residues. The V end lost 4 bases, the J end lost 5 bases, and 11 bases lay between the germline ends. Unique molecular identifiers featured in each of the TCR beta cDNA libraries. TCRdb re-derived calls from the PCR reads in MiXCR, one entry per CDR3 protein. The data show about 770,000 distinct CDR3 sequences, 35% to 55% seen once. Note on this clonotype: Its antigen is undetermined.

The sample taken for sequencing was blood. The V call is TRBV27, the J call TRBJ2-5, with D possibly being TRBD1 (6 bases). The receptor was derived from a girl between 5 and 17 years old with multiple sclerosis. The CDR3 sequence is CASSSRGWETQYF. The DNA for the CDR3 is TGTGCCAGCAGTTCCAGGGGTTGGGAGACCCAGTACTTC.